One and the same sample provided the 25 T cell receptor beta chains below, sequenced in a study of T-cell reconstitution after alpha-beta-depleted transplantation in children. Unique molecular identifiers were used to barcode this TCRbeta library. TCRdb reprocessed the PCR reads with MiXCR, giving one entry per CDR3 protein. In the table there are about 500,000 distinct CDR3 sequences, 30% to 35% of which are singletons. The sample here was PBMCs from the stem cell graft donor, taken from the stem cell graft. Receptors were obtained from a human donor who donated a stem cell graft to a child with aplastic anemia.

The rearrangement links TRBV12-2 to TRBJ2-3; TRBD2 is the table's D call, not checked against the DNA. TRBV12-2 is a pseudogene locus. The CDR3 extends over 19 amino acids. CDR3 in amino acids: CASRFQTSGILFSTDTQYF. DNA of the CDR3: TGTGCAAGTCGCTTCCAGACTAGCGGTATCCTCTTTAGCACAGATACGCAGTATTTT.

The sample holds many counts of this clonotype. The rearrangement joins TRBV7-2 to TRBJ2-3, with no clear D. From germline, CDR1 is SGHTA and CDR2 FQGNSA. The CDR3 has 12 residues. V was pared by 1 base and J by 6 bases, with 5 bases between. The CDR3 DNA follows: TGTGCCAGCAGCTTAGTGCGGGATACGCAGTATTTT. Translated, it gives CASSLVRDTQYF.

This clonotype showed up just once. The chain employs TRBV15 and TRBJ1-4, with D hard to call. The germline V gene encodes CDR1 LNHNV and CDR2 YYDKDF (reference sequence). V lost 1 base and J lost 0, with 12 bases in between. The CDR3 has 17 amino acids. CDR3 in DNA: TGTGCCACCAGCAGAGTCGCCGGGATTGCAACTAATGAAAAACTGTTTTTT. Amino acids: CATSRVAGIATNEKLFF. The full variable domain, in which reference TRBV15 and TRBJ1-4 provide the parts outside the CDR3, is DAMVIQNPRYQVTQFGKPVTLSCSQTLNHNVMYWYQQKSSQAPKLLFHYYDKDFNNEADTPDNFQSRRPNTSFCFLDIRSPGLGDTAMYLCATSRVAGIATNEKLFFGSGTQLSVL.

The V gene is TRBV27, the J gene TRBJ2-1, with D possibly TRBD2 on 6 matching bases. V was trimmed by 2 bases and J by 6 bases, leaving 17 bases between them. The CDR3 spans 16 residues. Germline loops: CDR1 MNHEY, CDR2 SMNVEV (reference sequence). The CDR3 nucleotides read TGTGCCAGCAGTTTAGGTGAGGCTCGCGGGGCCAATGAGCAGTTCTTC. This codes for CASSLGEARGANEQFF.

The rearrangement links TRBV29-1 to TRBJ2-7; a possible D gene is TRBD1 (7 bases). CDR1 and CDR2 (germline): SQVTM, ANQGSEA. V was cut by 7 bases and J by 6 bases, with 16 bases left in between. The CDR3 extends over 12 amino acids. The CDR3 loop reads CSGGGQGGEQYF. The DNA for the CDR3 is TGCAGCGGTGGGGGGCAGGGGGGCGAGCAGTACTTC.

V is TRBV20-1 and J is TRBJ1-1, with D maybe TRBD1 (5 bases). Trimming removed 4 bases from V and 1 base from J, with 10 bases in between. In germline, CDR1 is DFQATT, CDR2 SNEGSKA (reference sequence). The CDR3 loop spans 13 amino acids. As DNA, the CDR3 is TGCAGTGCTATGGTCGGGGGGAACACTGAAGCTTTCTTT. Translating it yields CSAMVGGNTEAFF.

This clonotype was detected only a few times. The V call is TRBV19, the J call TRBJ2-1; perhaps D is TRBD1 or TRBD2 (7 bases each). Looked up from germline, CDR1 is LNHDA and CDR2 is SQIVND (reference sequence). The CDR3 extends over 14 amino acids. V was cut by 7 bases and J by 8 bases, with 18 bases left in between. The CDR3 spells CASTPTGREHEQFF. The CDR3 coding sequence is TGTGCCAGTACCCCGACAGGGAGGGAACATGAGCAGTTCTTC.

This rearrangement joins TRBV27 to TRBJ1-2, with D unclear. This CDR3 region has 15 residues. The ends were cut back, 4 bases at V and 0 bases at J, with 12 bases in the middle. CDR1 and CDR2 from the germline V gene are MNHEY and SMNVEV (reference sequence). CDR3 coding DNA: TGTGCCAGCAGTTCCCAACACCTTTCTAACTATGGCTACACCTTC. Translated: CASSSQHLSNYGYTF.

This chain uses TRBV28 with TRBJ1-1; tentative D call: TRBD1 (5 bases). Germline loops: CDR1 MDHEN, CDR2 SYDVKM. V lost 8 bases and J 3 bases, leaving 7 bases between the germline ends. The CDR3 is 11 amino acids. The CDR3 reads CASWGDTEAFF. The CDR3 coding sequence is TGTGCCAGCTGGGGGGACACTGAAGCTTTCTTT.

This clonotype was recorded a few times. V gene TRBV5-1 combines with J gene TRBJ1-2; D might be TRBD1 (6 bases). The germline V gene has CDR1 SGHRS and CDR2 YFSETQ. The CDR3 length is 15 residues. V was shortened by 0 bases and J by 3 bases, with 12 bases between the two germline ends. The CDR3 coding sequence is TGCGCCAGCAGCTTGGCCCTGGGGGGCGACTATGGCTACACCTTC. It is translated as CASSLALGGDYGYTF. Together with reference TRBV5-1 and TRBJ1-2, the CDR3 gives the full variable domain: KAGVTQTPRYLIKTRGQQVTLSCSPISGHRSVSWYQQTPGQGLQFLFEYFSETQRNKGNFPGRFSGRQFSNSRSEMNVSTLELGDSALYLCASSLALGGDYGYTFGSGTRLTVV.

This clonotype was detected a few times. The V call is TRBV6-1, the J call TRBJ2-1; 10 bases line up with TRBD1. The V segment lost 7 bases and the J segment 9 bases; nucleotides outside the gene matches: 12. Per the germline V gene, CDR1 is MNHNS and CDR2 is SASEGT. The CDR3 loop spans 15 amino acids. DNA for the CDR3: TGTGCCAGCATGATATATGGGACAGGGGCGGGTGAGCAGTTCTTC. This encodes CASMIYGTGAGEQFF.

J is TRBJ2-7 and V is TRBV6-2 or TRBV6-3; D unclear. V was cut by 2 bases and J by 6 bases, with 14 bases left in between. The CDR3 spans 14 residues. Per the germline V gene, CDR1 is MNHEY and CDR2 is SVGEGT. CDR3 nucleotides: TGTGCCAGCAGTTACCGGCCCATTGGCGGCGAGCAGTACTTC. Translated, it gives CASSYRPIGGEQYF.

V usage is TRBV5-4 and J usage is TRBJ2-4; either TRBD1 or TRBD2 may fit D (5 bases each). In germline, CDR1 is SGHNT, CDR2 YYREEE (reference sequence). This CDR3 is 15 amino acids long. V shed 2 bases and J shed 0 bases, with 9 bases lying between them. CDR3 bases: TGTGCCAGCAGCTTCCGGGACGCAGCCAAAAACATTCAGTACTTC. Protein: CASSFRDAAKNIQYF.

This sequence joins TRBV20-1 and TRBJ1-2, with a possible D match to TRBD1 (5 bases). The CDR3 extends over 13 amino acids. Germline V CDR1 and CDR2: DFQATT, SNEGSKA (reference sequence). V was cut by 6 bases and J by 5 bases, with 16 bases left in between. The CDR3 protein is CSASTGARYGYTF. The CDR3, as DNA: TGCAGTGCATCCACTGGGGCTAGATATGGCTACACCTTC.

This clonotype appeared a few times. V and J are TRBV6-1 and TRBJ1-1; 12 nucleotides align to TRBD1. Germline CDR1 MNHNS, CDR2 SASEGT. The CDR3 spans 16 residues. Trimming removed 8 bases from V and 1 base from J; junction bases left unmatched: 8. The CDR3 sequence: CASAEGTGGKNTEAFF. The DNA of the CDR3 is TGTGCCAGCGCCGAGGGGACAGGGGGCAAGAACACTGAAGCTTTCTTT.

This clonotype was detected many times. The chain recombines TRBV20-1 with TRBJ2-7; a possible D gene is TRBD1 (6 bases). The ends were cut back, 6 bases at V and 5 bases at J, with 11 bases in the middle. CDR1 is DFQATT, CDR2 SNEGSKA, per germline (reference sequence). The CDR3 is 11 residues long. The CDR3 region is CSAEQGNEQYV. CDR3 nucleotide sequence: TGCAGTGCAGAACAGGGAAACGAGCAGTACGTC.

The V call is TRBV11-1, the J call TRBJ2-7; TRBD1 aligns across 9 bases. CDR3 length equals 15 residues. The germline gives CDR1 SGHAT, CDR2 FQDESV (reference sequence). Unmatched junction bases numbered 6, after V lost 1 base and J lost 5 bases. CDR3 in amino acids: CASSLGGTGMNEQYV. CDR3 in DNA: TGTGCCAGCAGCTTAGGGGGGACAGGGATGAACGAGCAGTACGTC.

The V gene is TRBV6-2 or TRBV6-3, the J gene TRBJ2-1; D not certain. Trimming took 4 bases from V and 5 from J, leaving 9 bases between them. Germline CDR1 is MNHEY and CDR2 is SVGEGT. This CDR3 region has 13 residues. As DNA, the CDR3 is TGTGCCAGCAGTTGGCGCGGACACAATGAGCAGTTCTTC. Protein: CASSWRGHNEQFF.

The chain couples TRBV4-1 to TRBJ1-5, with D possibly being TRBD1 (5 bases). The CDR3 covers 17 residues. The V end lost 0 bases, the J end lost 7 bases, and 19 bases lay between the germline ends. Germline V gene sequence: CDR1 MGHRA, CDR2 YSYEKL. The CDR3 DNA sequence: TGCGCCAGCAGCCAAGATCCCCCAGGGATCTCGGTGCAGCCCCAGCATTTT. This translates into CASSQDPPGISVQPQHF.

In its sample, this clonotype was seen a few times. V gene TRBV5-6 combines with J gene TRBJ1-6; 7 bases fit TRBD1. Germline trimming cut 3 bases from V and 4 bases from J; bases unmatched to any gene: 10. This CDR3 is built from 17 residues. In germline, CDR1 is SGHDT, CDR2 YYEEEE. The CDR3 protein is CASSYEGAGGYNSPLHF. CDR3 nucleotides: TGTGCCAGCAGCTACGAAGGGGCAGGGGGTTATAATTCACCCCTCCACTTT.

The chain has TRBV4-3 and TRBJ1-5; no definite D call. The germline V and J ends were trimmed by 0 bases and 3 bases, with 9 bases remaining between them. CDR3 length: 15 amino acids. CDR1 is LGHNA, CDR2 YSLEER, per germline. CDR3 in amino acids: CASSQEPGLNQPQHF. The CDR3 nucleotides are TGCGCCAGCAGCCAAGAGCCGGGTCTCAATCAGCCCCAGCATTTT.

CDR3 coding DNA: TGTGCCAGCAGCGGCGGGTCAGGGATGAACACCGGGGAGCTGTTTTTT. Its translation is CASSGGSGMNTGELFF. The chain employs TRBV7-9 and TRBJ2-2, with D possibly called TRBD1 or TRBD2 (5 bases each). This CDR3 is 16 amino acids long. V lost 5 bases to trimming and J lost 1 base, with 14 bases between them. The germline V gene has CDR1 SEHNR and CDR2 FQNEAQ (reference sequence).

The chain is built from TRBV7-2 and TRBJ1-2; 8 bases line up with TRBD1. V was clipped by 4 bases and J by 6 bases; unmatched bases: 4. Germline V CDR1 and CDR2: SGHTA, FQGNSA. CDR3 length: 13 amino acids. DNA of the CDR3: TGTGCCAGCAGCTCACCAGGGGGCGATGGCTACACCTTC. As protein: CASSSPGGDGYTF.

J is TRBJ2-6 and V is TRBV9; D remains ambiguous. Germline assignment: CDR1 SGDLS and CDR2 YYNGEE. CDR3 size: 17 residues. V was clipped by 5 bases and J by 0 bases, with 15 bases between them. The CDR3 region is CASRDATAFSGANVLTF. The CDR3 coding sequence is TGTGCCAGCAGGGATGCGACTGCCTTCTCTGGGGCCAACGTCCTGACTTTC.

This clonotype has only one observation. This chain uses TRBV18 with TRBJ1-2; D is unclear. Germline V lookup: CDR1 KGHSH, CDR2 LQKENI. The V and J ends lost 2 bases and 8 bases respectively, with 12 bases between them. The CDR3 covers 13 residues. In DNA form, the CDR3 reads TGTGCCAGCTCACCAGATCTCGGTGAAGGCTACACCTTC. The encoded protein is CASSPDLGEGYTF.